The TCR beta chain under discussion was sequenced for a study of blood T cell repertoires in COVID-19 (dated by TCRdb to 2020 to 2022). Looking at the study overall: Samples covering the acute and convalescent phases of COVID-19 were provided by collaborators in the United States, Italy and Spain. Where HLA class I and class II types were available, the types were taken from metadata supplied by the sample provider, not from assay-based typing. Sample metadata almost always included a de-identified subject ID, COVID-19 status, age in years and sex. The repertoires were made available in a free public database intended to serve as a resource for research on the immune response to SARS-CoV-2. Deeply sampled blood TCRbeta repertoires from subjects exposed to, actively infected with, or recovered from COVID-19 were included in the dataset. The prospective study material was composed of cDNA or gDNA derived from T cells, B-cell-depleted T cells, or PBMCs. Samples came from the ongoing ImmuneRACE study (first 160 participants) plus 1,254 subjects from 6 global collaborators.

TCRbeta CDR3 regions were amplified from genomic DNA using the immunoSEQ Assay, a bias-controlled multiplex PCR. Per the authors' processing: The number of nucleated cells in each sample was estimated from the amplification of reference gene primers within the assay. To quantify the absolute abundance of each unique TCRbeta CDR3 rearrangement, sequence reads were collapsed and filtered. For each sample, productive Simpson clonality was calculated as the square root of Simpson's diversity index across productive rearrangements. This is the immuneACCESS table as TCRdb keeps it, with only in-frame sequences that have V and J called. A part of the clones is gone; compared with another copy, unresolved V genes explain less than half, and the rest is unexplained. The V and J calls and the clone size are those of that table, but D and trimming were determined from the DNA. This sample comprises approximately 110,000 clones, 85% of them detected only once. Of the sample, about 5.5% is held by the ten largest clones.

What the authors observed across the whole study: How much clinical and demographic metadata was included differed by source and by participant, and the metadata was provided uncurated.

From a lookup of the germline V gene, CDR1 and CDR2 are MGHRA and YSYEKL. From the cysteine through the phenylalanine, the CDR3 covers 13 amino acids. Only the CDR3 region is kept as DNA, spanning 39 bases read in frame from base 1. Trimming at the junction amounts to 0 bases on V and 8 bases on J, and the germline ends lie 10 bases apart. In Seattle, one collaborating source enrolled patients while the infection was active and tracked those patients longitudinally over the course of disease. Whole blood was collected in K2EDTA tubes by collaborating institutions according to the institutions' own protocols. For TCRbeta analysis, collaborators shipped samples as frozen whole blood, isolated PBMCs, or DNA extracted from either of those sample types. Notes on this clone: Its antigen is still unknown. No base qualities exist here, and no much larger clone lies one base off it. Other nucleotide sequences from this sample produce the same CDR3.

The source material was peripheral blood. The chain is assembled from TRBV4-1 and TRBJ1-2, with the D gene call left open. The sequence came from an older woman with COVID-19, enrolled during active disease. The CDR3 reads as follows: CASSQDRGGGYTF. The nucleotide sequence is TGCGCCAGCAGCCAAGATCGGGGTGGGGGCTACACCTTC.